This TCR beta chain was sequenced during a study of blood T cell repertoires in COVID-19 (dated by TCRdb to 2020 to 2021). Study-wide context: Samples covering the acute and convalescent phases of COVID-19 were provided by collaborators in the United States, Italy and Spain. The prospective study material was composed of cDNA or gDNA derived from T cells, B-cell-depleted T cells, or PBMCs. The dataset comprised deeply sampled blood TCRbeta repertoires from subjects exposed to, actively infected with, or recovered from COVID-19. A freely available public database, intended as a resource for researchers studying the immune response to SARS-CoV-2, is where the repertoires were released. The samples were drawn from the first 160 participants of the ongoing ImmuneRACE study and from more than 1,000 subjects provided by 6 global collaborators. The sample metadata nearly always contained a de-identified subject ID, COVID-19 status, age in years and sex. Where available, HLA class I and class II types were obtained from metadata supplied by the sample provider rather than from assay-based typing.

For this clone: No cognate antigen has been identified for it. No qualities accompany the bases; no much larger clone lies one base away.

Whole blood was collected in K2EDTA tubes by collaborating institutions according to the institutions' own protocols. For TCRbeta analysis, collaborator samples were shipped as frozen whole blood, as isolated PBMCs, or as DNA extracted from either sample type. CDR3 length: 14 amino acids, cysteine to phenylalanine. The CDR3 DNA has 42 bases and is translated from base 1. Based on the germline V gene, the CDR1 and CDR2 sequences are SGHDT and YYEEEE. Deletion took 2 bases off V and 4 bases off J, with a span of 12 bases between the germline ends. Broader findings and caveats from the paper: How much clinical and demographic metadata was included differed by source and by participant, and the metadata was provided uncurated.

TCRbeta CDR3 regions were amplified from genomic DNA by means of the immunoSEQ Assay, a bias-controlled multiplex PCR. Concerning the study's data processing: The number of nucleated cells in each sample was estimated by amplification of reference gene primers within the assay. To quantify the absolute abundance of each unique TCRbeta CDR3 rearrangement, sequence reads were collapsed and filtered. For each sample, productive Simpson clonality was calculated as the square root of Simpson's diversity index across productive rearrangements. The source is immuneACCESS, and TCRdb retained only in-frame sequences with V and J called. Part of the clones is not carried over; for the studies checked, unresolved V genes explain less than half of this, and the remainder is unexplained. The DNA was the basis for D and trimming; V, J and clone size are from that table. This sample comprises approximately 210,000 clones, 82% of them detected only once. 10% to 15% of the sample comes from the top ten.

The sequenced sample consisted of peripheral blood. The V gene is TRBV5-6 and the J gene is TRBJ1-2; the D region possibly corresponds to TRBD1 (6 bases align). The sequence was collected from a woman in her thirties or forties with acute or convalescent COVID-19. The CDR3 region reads CASSFDRRPYGYTF. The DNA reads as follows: TGTGCCAGCAGCTTCGACAGGCGACCCTATGGCTACACCTTC.